This TCR beta chain comes out of a study of blood T cells in healthy people across ages. Germline V CDR1 and CDR2: SGHVS, FQNEAQ. The CDR3 is 18 residues long. Then a second PCR, running about 6 to 12 cycles, was carried out with a sample-barcoded 5' primer and a J-beta primer mix. MiXCR was run by TCRdb on the 5' RACE reads, yielding one entry per CDR3 protein. Of around 990,000 distinct CDR3 sequences listed, less than 25% are singletons. This clonotype was observed a handful of times. These same data were also listed under a study on T cells of mothers and their children. This second study notes: Material was donated by three healthy Caucasian mothers and their six children.

J is TRBJ2-5 and V is TRBV7-8, with 11 bases lining up with TRBD2. TRBJ2-1 matches the DNA end more closely, so the J call is doubtful. The receptor was derived from a girl aged 2-10 years in good health. The sample consisted of blood. The CDR3 region is CASSLTVAGGPRSNEQFF. CDR3 nucleotide sequence: TGTGCCAGCAGCTTAACTGTAGCGGGAGGGCCGAGGAGTAATGAGCAGTTCTTC.